The source of this TCR beta chain is a study of molecular identifiers for immune sequencing clone quantification. The wider study: In the replicates, RNA derived from 20,000 or 100,000 naive CD8 cells was divided into five parts, and four were sequenced. Study conclusions and caveats: A shared barcode on identical TCR molecules could lead to underestimated sizes for highly expanded clones.

Concerning this clonotype: The antigen remains undetermined. The junction departs from germline at one end; a sequencing error may be responsible.

Using 10%, 30% or 50% RNA, naive CD8 libraries were derived from around 20,000 to 1,000,000 sorted cells. Methods described previously, with TCR primers listed, were used for bulk TCR libraries. TCRdb itself ran the PCR reads through MiXCR, one entry per CDR3 protein. The table lists approximately 590,000 distinct CDR3 sequences, over 25% of them singletons. The sequenced sample consisted of naive CD8+ T cells from blood, with Jurkat cell RNA spiked in. Described subset: FACS-sorted CD8+CD4-CCR7+CD45RA+ naive T cells. This receptor was identified in a human donor in good health. Some libraries in this study had Jurkat cell RNA spiked in.

CDR3: CASRYGTFREKLFF. The CDR3 DNA follows: TGTGCCAGCCGTTACGGGACCTTTAGAGAAAAACTGTTTTTT. The V gene is TRBV6-5, the J gene TRBJ1-4; tentative D call: TRBD1 (5 bases). CDR1 is MNHEY, CDR2 SVGAGI, per germline. CDR3 size: 14 residues.